A selection of T cell receptor beta chains follows, all from one sample in a study of Graves' ophthalmopathy and Graves' hyperthyroidism. One entry per CDR3 protein results from TCRdb running MiXCR on the multiplex PCR reads. This table holds hundreds of thousands of distinct CDR3 sequences, under 25% found once. The sequenced sample was peripheral blood. The origin of the receptors is a woman under 30 with stable Graves' hyperthyroidism. CDR3s include the opening cysteine and the closing phenylalanine or tryptophan. Each record gives: D gene, V gene, J gene, clone size, CDR3 protein, CDR3 DNA. D genes are given only for firm matches. Some rows have no size entry. The others give once, few or many, or a class for an expanded clone.

>TRBD2|TRBV12-3/TRBV12-4|TRBJ2-5|NA
CASSQGLAGGLQETQYF
TGTGCCAGCAGTCAGGGACTAGCGGGAGGATTACAAGAGACCCAGTACTTC
>TRBD1|TRBV18|TRBJ1-1|NA
CASSPGQGTEACF
TGTGCCAGCTCACCCGGACAGGGGACTGAAGCTTGCTTT
>TRBD1|TRBV10-3|TRBJ1-5|many
CAISRQGANQPQHF
TGTGCCATCAGTCGACAGGGGGCAAATCAGCCCCAGCATTTT
>TRBD1|TRBV30|TRBJ2-5|NA
CAWVGTGWETQYF
TGTGCCTGGGTCGGGACAGGGTGGGAGACCCAGTACTTC
>TRBD1|TRBV28|TRBJ2-7|NA
CASIRQGPFYEQYF
TGTGCCAGCATTAGACAGGGCCCTTTCTACGAGCAGTACTTC
>NA|TRBV7-2|TRBJ2-7|many
CASSPDGAYYEQYF
TGTGCCAGCAGCCCTGACGGGGCCTACTACGAGCAGTACTTC
>NA|TRBV5-1|TRBJ2-3|NA
CASSVGDTDTQYF
TGCGCCAGCAGCGTCGGGGACACAGATACGCAGTATTTT
>TRBD1|TRBV11-2|TRBJ1-2|many
CASSHGTAVGYYGYTF
TGTGCCAGCAGCCATGGGACAGCCGTTGGTTACTATGGCTACACCTTC
>TRBD2|TRBV25-1|TRBJ2-5|many
CASSDPLAGVPQETQYF
TGTGCCAGCAGTGACCCACTAGCGGGAGTCCCCCAGGAGACCCAGTACTTC
>NA|TRBV20-1|TRBJ2-7|many
CSASGEIGEQYF
TGCAGTGCGTCAGGGGAAATCGGCGAGCAGTACTTC
>TRBD1|TRBV9|TRBJ1-6|many
CASSVATGAYNSPLHF
TGTGCCAGCAGCGTAGCGACAGGGGCTTATAATTCACCCCTCCACTTT
>NA|TRBV6-5|TRBJ2-7|many
CASSYLSSSYEQYF
TGTGCCAGCAGTTACCTCTCGTCCTCCTACGAGCAGTACTTC
>NA|TRBV6-1|TRBJ2-2|many
CASSEAERRELFF
TGTGCCAGCAGTGAAGCGGAGAGAAGGGAGCTGTTTTTT
>NA|TRBV7-2|TRBJ1-5|few
CASSFRVGGEWPQHF
TGTGCCAGCAGCTTTAGAGTGGGGGGAGAGTGGCCCCAGCATTTT
>NA|TRBV12-3/TRBV12-4|TRBJ1-1|once
CASRQREATEAFF
TGTGCCAGCAGACAGCGGGAGGCGACTGAAGCTTTCTTT
>TRBD2|TRBV12-3/TRBV12-4|TRBJ2-5|NA
CASSLAGRRDETQYF
TGTGCCAGCAGTCTAGCGGGGAGGAGGGATGAGACCCAGTACTTC
>TRBD1|TRBV30|TRBJ1-1|NA
CAWRETGGFSGTEAFF
TGTGCCTGGAGAGAGACAGGGGGCTTTTCTGGCACTGAAGCTTTCTTT
>TRBD2|TRBV20-1|TRBJ2-5|NA
CSANLAGQETQYF
TGCAGTGCTAACTTAGCGGGACAAGAGACCCAGTACTTC
>TRBD2|TRBV24-1|TRBJ2-3|many
CATSDLRRENTDTQYF
TGTGCCACCAGTGATTTACGGCGGGAGAATACAGATACGCAGTATTTT
>TRBD1|TRBV6-1|TRBJ2-5|NA
CASRKDRGQETQYF
TGTGCCAGCAGAAAGGACAGGGGGCAAGAGACCCAGTACTTC
>TRBD1|TRBV11-2|TRBJ1-5|few
CASSLRTGNFNQPQHF
TGTGCCAGCAGCCTACGGACAGGGAACTTTAATCAGCCCCAGCATTTT
>NA|TRBV6-1|TRBJ2-4|NA
CASSELRENIKYF
TGTGCCAGCAGTGAGTTACGAGAAAACATTAAGTACTTC
>NA|TRBV7-3|TRBJ2-7|many
CASSPSQLAHEQYF
TGTGCCAGCAGCCCTAGTCAACTAGCTCATGAGCAGTACTTC
>NA|TRBV2|TRBJ2-5|many
CASRIAARETQYF
TGTGCCAGCAGGATAGCGGCCCGGGAGACCCAGTACTTC
>NA|TRBV5-6|TRBJ1-1|few
CASGRGDTEAFF
TGTGCCAGCGGCCGGGGGGACACTGAAGCTTTCTTT
>NA|TRBV20-1|TRBJ2-5|few
CSARGWVRETQYF
TGCAGTGCTAGAGGTTGGGTGAGAGAGACCCAGTACTTC
>NA|TRBV4-3|TRBJ2-5|NA
CASSQDRGVRETQYF
TGCGCCAGCAGCCAAGATCGAGGGGTCCGAGAGACCCAGTACTTC
>TRBD1|TRBV29-1|TRBJ2-5|many
CSALSSRGREETQYF
TGCAGCGCCCTGAGCAGCAGGGGGCGCGAAGAGACCCAGTACTTC
>NA|TRBV15|TRBJ1-5|many
CATSSWSNQPQHF
TGTGCCACCAGCAGTTGGAGCAATCAGCCCCAGCATTTT
>NA|TRBV5-1|TRBJ2-5|NA
CASSLLGHGGETQYF
TGCGCCAGCAGCTTGCTCGGACACGGGGGAGAGACCCAGTACTTC
>NA|TRBV5-5|TRBJ2-7|many
CASSGGWHEQYF
TGTGCCAGCAGCGGCGGGTGGCACGAGCAGTACTTC
>NA|TRBV6-1|TRBJ1-2|many
CASSEAVGAGYGYTF
TGTGCCAGCAGTGAAGCAGTGGGGGCTGGGTATGGCTACACCTTC
>NA|TRBV7-9|TRBJ1-1|many
CASSLNPRGTEAFF
TGTGCCAGCAGCTTAAACCCCCGAGGAACTGAAGCTTTCTTT
>NA|TRBV12-3/TRBV12-4|TRBJ2-7|many
CASSFRTGRGYEQYF
TGTGCCAGCAGTTTTAGGACAGGGAGGGGCTACGAGCAGTACTTC
>NA|TRBV29-1|TRBJ1-1|many
CSVEDRLMNTEAFF
TGCAGCGTTGAAGACAGGCTCATGAACACTGAAGCTTTCTTT
>TRBD1|TRBV5-1|TRBJ2-2|many
CASSYRTGQVGELFF
TGCGCCAGCAGCTACCGGACAGGGCAGGTCGGGGAGCTGTTTTTT
>TRBD1|TRBV20-1|TRBJ1-5|NA
CSANGQGGNQPQHF
TGCAGTGCTAATGGACAGGGGGGCAATCAGCCCCAGCATTTT
>NA|TRBV6-5|TRBJ1-2|NA
CASSYWGYTF
TGTGCCAGCAGTTACTGGGGCTACACCTTC
>TRBD1|TRBV6-2/TRBV6-3|TRBJ1-1|NA
CASSSRGDVNTEAFF
TGTGCCAGCAGTTCCAGGGGGGATGTGAACACTGAAGCTTTCTTT
>NA|TRBV27|TRBJ1-2|many
CASRSRVAYGYTF
TGTGCCAGCAGATCGCGGGTAGCCTATGGCTACACCTTC
>NA|TRBV12-3/TRBV12-4|TRBJ2-4|many
CASRVGTEKNIQYF
TGTGCCAGCCGCGTTGGGACGGAGAAAAACATTCAGTACTTC
>TRBD2|TRBV6-2/TRBV6-3|TRBJ2-7|NA
CASNGSGGEQYF
TGTGCCAGCAACGGTAGCGGGGGCGAGCAGTACTTC
>NA|TRBV9|TRBJ2-7|many
CASSPRDSPYYEQYF
TGTGCCAGCAGCCCGCGGGACTCACCCTACTACGAGCAGTACTTC